The sequence of this TCR beta chain was determined in a study of OX40 agonist ivuxolimab in advanced cancers. Sequenced by immunoSEQ multiplex PCR; TCRdb stores in-frame clones only, minus some. This sample carries around 80,000 clones, about 86% of them seen once, and the ten largest clones take 0.85% to 1%. General study results and limits: On average, a greater number of expanded clones characterised CD8+ T cells relative to CD4+. Blood T cells, both CD4+ and CD8+, expanded clonally by week 6 at 0.1 to 3.0 mg/kg. Among expanded peripheral T cells, antigen specificity went undetermined.

Notes on this clone: The antigen is not known.

Sequencing used CD4+ or CD8+ T cells sorted from blood, obtained in a trial of the OX40 agonist ivuxolimab. The receptor was isolated from an adult with an advanced solid tumor such as melanoma, head and neck, liver or kidney cancer.

The CDR3 loop reads CASSRDRAQYEQYF. The CDR3 nucleotides read TGTGCCAGCAGCCGGGACAGGGCTCAATACGAGCAGTACTTC. V usage is TRBV6-5 and J usage is TRBJ2-7; 9 positions match TRBD1. With 6 bases clipped from V and 4 bases from J, the junction kept 7 bases outside the gene matches. CDR1 is MNHEY, CDR2 SVGAGI, per germline. The CDR3 runs 14 residues.